This record covers a single TCR beta chain. Its cognate antigen is unknown. The data originate from a study of cytomegalovirus exposure and HLA in healthy donors. General study points: Exclusion applied to some V segments, including TRBV6-2 and TRBV6-3, as they were indistinguishable. An ancestry cluster, one associated with Asian ancestry, reportedly showed fewer N-insertions than the approximately 670-donor mean in a later analysis. Accurate predictions that matched the HLA-A and HLA-B alleles of most subjects were reportedly made from TCR beta sequences.

The CDR3 covers 13 residues. CDR1 is MNHEY and CDR2 is SVGAGI in the germline V gene. V dropped 6 bases and J dropped 2; count of bases not matched to a gene: 3. Primers for the PCR totalled 60 Vbeta and 13 Jbeta. The table came from immunoSEQ multiplex PCR; TCRdb's copy has only in-frame clones and leaves some out. The data hold about 98,000 clones, with roughly four fifths observed a single time. Sequencing was carried out using PBMCs. The V and J genes are TRBV6-5 and TRBJ1-2; 7 bases align to TRBD1. This receptor was identified in a female donor in good health and CMV-seropositive. The chain's CDR3 is CASSGGQNYGYTF. In DNA form, the CDR3 reads TGTGCCAGCAGCGGGGGACAGAACTATGGCTACACCTTC.